A single sample is the source of the 17 T cell receptor beta chains below, sequenced in a study of blood T cell repertoires in COVID-19. Profiled with immunoSEQ multiplex PCR; TCRdb holds only in-frame clones, not every one. This table holds about 250,000 clones, roughly 85% found once. Sequencing used PBMCs or T cells enriched from blood (not recorded which). The receptors here all came from a woman aged 45 to 65 with acute COVID-19.

The chain joins TRBV6-5 to TRBJ1-2, with TRBD1 as a possible D gene (5 bases). The germline V gene encodes CDR1 MNHEY and CDR2 SVGAGI. The CDR3 length is 13 residues. V was clipped by 6 bases and J by 8 bases, with 16 bases between them. CDR3 region: CASSTQGIIGYTF. The CDR3 bases are TGTGCCAGCAGCACCCAGGGAATTATAGGCTACACCTTC.

V is TRBV6-2 or TRBV6-3 and J is TRBJ2-7, with 9 nucleotides matching TRBD1. After removal of 4 bases from V and 2 bases from J, the junction contained 6 bases not matched to a gene. The CDR3 runs to 15 residues. Germline assignment: CDR1 MNHEY and CDR2 SVGEGT. The CDR3 region has the DNA TGTGCCAGCAGTTTCGGACAGGGGAGTACCTACGAGCAGTACTTC. Residues: CASSFGQGSTYEQYF.

The CDR3 is CATMGLDGDNEQFF. The CDR3 DNA sequence: TGTGCCACTATGGGACTAGATGGTGACAATGAGCAGTTCTTC. The chain has TRBV27 and TRBJ2-1; 8 nucleotides align to TRBD2. Germline V gives CDR1 MNHEY, CDR2 SMNVEV (reference sequence). After removal of 10 bases from V and 5 bases from J, the junction contained 10 bases not matched to a gene. The CDR3 is made up of 14 amino acids.

The chain couples TRBV27 to TRBJ2-5, with D possibly TRBD1 on 5 matching bases. Looked up from germline, CDR1 is MNHEY and CDR2 is SMNVEV (reference sequence). Trimming removed 5 bases at V and 6 bases at J, with 19 bases between. The CDR3 totals 15 residues. The CDR3 DNA reads TGTGCCAGCAGTCCCCGTACGGTCAGGGTCAAGACCCAGTACTTC. Its protein product is CASSPRTVRVKTQYF.

This chain uses TRBV5-4 with TRBJ1-2, with 7 bases identical to TRBD1. The CDR3 runs to 14 residues. V lost 2 bases and J lost 7; bases outside the gene matches: 8. Germline loops: CDR1 SGHNT, CDR2 YYREEE (reference sequence). The CDR3 DNA sequence: TGTGCCAGCAGCTTCCTGGAGGGGGCGGGTGGCTACACCTTC. Translation gives CASSFLEGAGGYTF.

The chain has TRBV2 and TRBJ1-1; 7 bases fit TRBD1. CDR3 length: 13 residues. Germline V gene sequence: CDR1 SNHLY, CDR2 FYNNEI. V trimming: 9 bases; J trimming: 0 bases; junction bases outside the gene matches: 4. The CDR3 bases are TGTGCCAGTCGGGACAGTCTGAACACTGAAGCTTTCTTT. This translates into CASRDSLNTEAFF.

This clone was seen only a few times. The chain links TRBV29-1 to TRBJ2-5, with 13 bases aligning to TRBD2. The trim removed 6 bases at V and 7 bases at J, leaving 11 bases unmatched. The CDR3 contains 15 residues. Germline CDR1 is SQVTM and CDR2 is ANQGSEA. In nucleotides, the CDR3 is TGCAGCGTATTTGGACTAGCGGGGGCGAGGGGGACCCAGTACTTC. Encoded protein: CSVFGLAGARGTQYF.

The chain has TRBV9 and TRBJ2-3; 7 bases match TRBD2. Trimming removed 4 bases from V and 2 bases from J; junction bases left unmatched: 10. This CDR3 has 16 residues. Germline values: CDR1 SGDLS, CDR2 YYNGEE. CDR3 residues: CASSPRAAGDTDTQYF. CDR3 nucleotide sequence: TGTGCCAGCAGCCCTCGGGCGGCGGGGGACACAGATACGCAGTATTTT.

The rearrangement joins TRBV19 to TRBJ1-5; TRBD1 matches 9 bases. Germline CDR1 is LNHDA and CDR2 is SQIVND (reference sequence). CDR3 length: 17 amino acids. Germline trimming cut 3 bases from V and 3 bases from J; bases unmatched to any gene: 9. The CDR3 bases are TGTGCCAGTAGTATTCCCCCCGGGACAGGGAACAATCAGCCCCAGCATTTT. Translation gives CASSIPPGTGNNQPQHF.

The chain couples TRBV6-5 to TRBJ1-1, with TRBD1 matching 11 bases. V shed 5 bases, J shed 4 bases, and the junction held 6 bases outside the gene matches. This CDR3 comprises 15 residues. Germline CDR1 MNHEY, CDR2 SVGAGI. The CDR3: CASSRRDRGFTEAFF. DNA for the CDR3: TGTGCCAGCAGTCGCCGGGACAGGGGGTTCACTGAAGCTTTCTTT.

This chain uses TRBV9 with TRBJ1-2; possible D gene TRBD1, 5 bases. CDR1 and CDR2 (germline): SGDLS, YYNGEE. V shed 0 bases and J shed 8 bases, with 17 bases lying between them. The CDR3 contains 15 residues. Here the CDR3 reads CASSVGSREKEGYTF. The CDR3 bases are TGTGCCAGCAGCGTAGGGTCCAGGGAAAAGGAAGGCTACACCTTC.

The V and J genes are TRBV5-1 and TRBJ1-5, with D uncertain. V was shortened by 1 base and J by 4 bases, with 6 bases between the two germline ends. The CDR3 runs 13 residues. Germline V gives CDR1 SGHRS, CDR2 YFSETQ. This CDR3 reads CASSLNSNQPQHF. DNA of the CDR3: TGCGCCAGCAGCTTGAATAGTAATCAGCCCCAGCATTTT. Combining the CDR3 with reference TRBV5-1 and TRBJ1-5 gives the whole variable domain KAGVTQTPRYLIKTRGQQVTLSCSPISGHRSVSWYQQTPGQGLQFLFEYFSETQRNKGNFPGRFSGRQFSNSRSEMNVSTLELGDSALYLCASSLNSNQPQHFGDGTRLSIL.

The V and J genes are TRBV6-5 and TRBJ2-5, with 7 bases matching TRBD1. The V gene's germline CDR1 is MNHEY and CDR2 SVGAGI. CDR3 length: 14 residues. V gave up 5 bases and J gave up 4 bases; unmatched junction bases: 7. The CDR3 reads CASSLDRVRETQYF. The CDR3 bases are TGTGCCAGCAGTCTCGACAGGGTGAGAGAGACCCAGTACTTC.

The gene calls are TRBV27 and TRBJ1-1, with TRBD1 identical over 9 bases. Germline CDR1 MNHEY, CDR2 SMNVEV (reference sequence). The CDR3 sequence is 14 residues long. V was clipped by 2 bases and J by 9 bases; unmatched bases: 7. CDR3 nucleotides: TGTGCCAGCAGTTTAATAACAGGGGGCGGAAAAGCTTTCTTT. As protein: CASSLITGGGKAFF.

This chain connects TRBV20-1 to TRBJ2-5; D unresolved. CDR3 size: 11 residues. CDR1 and CDR2 from the germline V gene are DFQATT and SNEGSKA (reference sequence). V was trimmed by 6 bases and J by 2 bases, leaving 7 bases between them. CDR3 sequence (DNA): TGCAGTGCCCCTAAACAAGAGACCCAGTACTTC. Translation gives CSAPKQETQYF.

The rearrangement joins TRBV19 to TRBJ1-4; 8 bases line up with TRBD1. The germline CDR1 and CDR2 sequences are LNHDA and SQIVND (reference sequence). The CDR3 is 16 residues long. The V and J ends lost 5 bases and 5 bases, in that order; junction bases with no gene match: 10. This chain's CDR3 is CASSVLGQGGNEKLFF. The DNA for the CDR3 is TGTGCCAGTAGTGTCCTCGGACAGGGAGGGAATGAAAAACTGTTTTTT.

This chain connects TRBV19 to TRBJ2-5; 14 positions agree with TRBD2. The CDR3 covers 17 residues. Per germline, CDR1 LNHDA and CDR2 SQIVND (reference sequence). V trimming: 10 bases; J trimming: 2 bases; junction bases outside the gene matches: 12. The CDR3 DNA is TGTGCCACCCGAGGCGGACTAGCGGGGGGCGATCAAGAGACCCAGTACTTC. Its translation: CATRGGLAGGDQETQYF.